This TCR beta chain emerged from a study of T cell responses to AZD1222 COVID-19 vaccine. Profiled with immunoSEQ multiplex PCR; TCRdb holds only in-frame clones, not every one. This sample has roughly 140,000 clones, with roughly 92% found just once. The CDR3 sequence is 16 residues long. Trimming took 5 bases from V and 0 from J, leaving 14 bases between them. Germline CDR1 and CDR2: LNHDA and SQIVND (reference sequence). This chain connects TRBV19 to TRBJ1-3; D uncertain. This clonotype was sampled from an adult who received the AZD1222 COVID-19 vaccine. The specimen comprised peripheral blood, sampled 28 days after the second AZD1222 dose. The CDR3 is CASSPKLGSSGNTIYF. In DNA, the CDR3 is TGTGCCAGTAGTCCTAAGCTGGGATCCTCTGGAAACACCATATATTTT.